Shown below are 19 T cell receptor beta chains from a single sample sequenced in a study of early T cells in non-severe SARS-CoV-2 infection. TCRdb reanalysed the 5' RACE reads using MiXCR and keeps one entry per CDR3 protein. The table has 55,000 to 65,000 distinct CDR3 sequences, 8% to 11% seen once. Sequencing was carried out using whole blood. The receptors originated from an adult who was a healthcare worker with PCR-confirmed SARS-CoV-2 infection or an uninfected control (not recorded which).

This chain links TRBV3-1 with TRBJ1-2, with no clear D. CDR3 length equals 13 residues. V was trimmed by 6 bases and J by 6 bases, leaving 14 bases between them. Germline assignment: CDR1 LGHDT and CDR2 YNNKEL (reference sequence). The CDR3 spells CASRLVGKDGYTF. CDR3 nucleotides: TGTGCCAGCAGGCTTGTAGGGAAGGATGGCTACACCTTC.

The table lists this clonotype with a few counts. The chain has TRBV27 and TRBJ1-6, with 7 nucleotides matching TRBD1. The CDR3 length is 16 residues. Germline values: CDR1 MNHEY, CDR2 SMNVEV (reference sequence). Trimming removed 6 bases from V and 8 bases from J; junction bases left unmatched: 13. The CDR3 region is CASRRHTGAVDSPLHF. In DNA form, the CDR3 reads TGTGCCAGCAGGCGTCATACAGGGGCGGTGGATTCACCCCTCCACTTT.

This clonotype was observed a handful of times. The chain combines TRBV6-6 with TRBJ2-2; 7 bases are shared with TRBD1. Per the germline V gene, CDR1 is MNHNY and CDR2 is SVGAGI (reference sequence). The ends lost 7 bases at V and 0 bases at J; junction bases unmatched: 8. The CDR3 is 16 residues long. DNA for the CDR3: TGTGCCAGCACCTCAAGGACAGGCACGAACACCGGGGAGCTGTTTTTT. Encoded protein: CASTSRTGTNTGELFF.

This clonotype was counted many times. The chain has TRBV7-9 and TRBJ1-5, with D possibly matching TRBD1 (5 bases). This CDR3 spans 16 amino acids. V was cut by 1 base and J by 0 bases, with 10 bases left in between. Germline assignment: CDR1 SEHNR and CDR2 FQNEAQ (reference sequence). DNA for the CDR3: TGTGCCAGCAGCTTAGGGACAAGCGCTAGCAATCAGCCCCAGCATTTT. Protein sequence: CASSLGTSASNQPQHF.

This chain joins TRBV7-8 and TRBJ2-3; the D is unclear. This CDR3 comprises 16 residues. V dropped 0 bases and J dropped 2 bases, with 12 bases sitting between them. CDR1 is SGHVS, CDR2 FQNEAQ, per germline. DNA of the CDR3: TGTGCCAGCAGCTTAGCGATTAGCATTGACACAGATACGCAGTATTTT. Amino acids: CASSLAISIDTDTQYF.

This clonotype was picked up many times. The J gene is TRBJ2-5, the V gene TRBV18, with TRBD1 identical over 10 bases. The CDR3 has 15 amino acids. The V gene end was trimmed by 5 bases and the J gene end by 1 base; junction bases not matched to a gene: 4. The germline V gene encodes CDR1 KGHSH and CDR2 LQKENI. This CDR3 reads CASSRDRGFQETQYF. In DNA, the CDR3 is TGTGCCAGCTCAAGGGACAGGGGATTCCAAGAGACCCAGTACTTC.

The chain links TRBV5-4 to TRBJ1-5; D gene unclear. In germline, CDR1 is SGHNT, CDR2 YYREEE (reference sequence). V was trimmed by 1 base and J by 4 bases, leaving 6 bases between them. This CDR3 is built from 13 residues. Here the CDR3 DNA reads TGTGCCAGCAGCTTGTGGCTAAATCAGCCCCAGCATTTT. This gives the protein CASSLWLNQPQHF.

This clonotype was counted a few times. J is TRBJ2-3 and V is TRBV5-1; 9 positions agree with TRBD1. This CDR3 has 15 residues. The germline CDR1 and CDR2 sequences are SGHRS and YFSETQ. The V and J ends lost 3 bases and 1 base, in that order; junction bases with no gene match: 3. As DNA, the CDR3 is TGCGCCAGCAGCTCTCGACAGGGGGGCACAGATACGCAGTATTTT. Translation gives CASSSRQGGTDTQYF.

The V and J genes are TRBV24-1 and TRBJ2-5; no reliable D call. CDR3 size: 13 residues. Germline loops: CDR1 KGHDR, CDR2 SFDVKD. Trimming stripped 2 bases from V and 1 base from J, with 4 bases between. CDR3 coding DNA: TGTGCCACCAGTGATTCTCCCCAAGAGACCCAGTACTTC. It is translated as CATSDSPQETQYF.

This clonotype was seen more than once but under ten times. The chain links TRBV7-2 to TRBJ2-7, with D unresolved. Trimming shortened V by 5 bases and J by 6 bases, and 8 bases separated the two germline ends. The CDR3 runs 11 residues. Germline V gene data show CDR1 as SGHTA and CDR2 as FQGNSA. CDR3 residues: CASSPSSEQYF. CDR3 nucleotides: TGTGCCAGCAGCCCTTCTAGCGAGCAGTACTTC.

For this clonotype: This may stem from a read error, because a much larger clone lies one nucleotide away. The CDR3 ends on some other residue instead of the conserved phenylalanine or tryptophan, so this is likely a read error. The chain recombines TRBV5-1 with TRBJ2-3; D call uncertain. Germline lookup yields CDR1 SGHRS and CDR2 YFSETQ. V was pared by 0 bases and J by 3 bases, with 11 bases between. CDR3 length: 15 amino acids. CDR3 DNA: TGCGCCAGCAGCTTGGGGGTAGAAGGAACAGATACGCAGTATTCT. Amino acids: CASSLGVEGTDTQYS.

By frequency in the sample, this clonotype is medium-sized (0.01 to 0.1%). The rearrangement uses TRBV25-1 and TRBJ2-2, with 7 bases matching TRBD1. The ends lost 1 base at V and 7 bases at J; junction bases unmatched: 3. CDR3 size: 14 residues. Germline assignment: CDR1 MGHDK and CDR2 SYGVNS. The CDR3 coding sequence is TGTGCCAGCAGTGAATTGGCAGGGGGCGGGGAGCTGTTTTTT. Translation: CASSELAGGGELFF.

This clonotype has just a few counts. The chain carries TRBV4-1 and TRBJ2-7; D is ambiguous. CDR3 length: 14 residues. Germline assignment: CDR1 MGHRA and CDR2 YSYEKL. Trimming removed 1 base from V and 2 bases from J, with 9 bases in between. The CDR3 DNA is TGCGCCAGCAGCCAAGTCGGCAGAACCTACGAGCAGTACTTC. Amino acids: CASSQVGRTYEQYF.

This chain joins TRBV29-1 and TRBJ2-1; D is uncertain. Per germline, CDR1 SQVTM and CDR2 ANQGSEA. CDR3 length: 10 residues. Trimming removed 4 bases from V and 7 bases from J, with 5 bases in between. The CDR3 sequence is CSVGQNEQFF. In DNA form, the CDR3 reads TGCAGCGTTGGTCAGAATGAGCAGTTCTTC.

At least ten counts were recorded for this clonotype. The chain links TRBV12-3 or TRBV12-4 to TRBJ2-3, with D uncertain. V lost 7 bases and J lost 1, with 12 bases in between. The CDR3 covers 14 residues. CDR3 in DNA: TGTGCCAGCACCGTTGTCGAGCGCACAGATACGCAGTATTTT. It specifies CASTVVERTDTQYF.

This clonotype occurred a few times. The CDR3 loop is CASSLTPRGNEQFF. Written as DNA, the CDR3 is TGTGCCAGCAGCTTAACTCCCAGAGGCAATGAGCAGTTCTTC. The genes are TRBV7-3 and TRBJ2-1, with D unresolved. Germline values: CDR1 SGHTA, CDR2 FQGTGA. This CDR3 is 14 amino acids long. The V and J ends lost 0 bases and 6 bases respectively, with 9 bases between them. Full variable domain (remainder filled in from reference TRBV7-3 and TRBJ2-1): GAGVSQTPSNKVTEKGKYVELRCDPISGHTALYWYRQSLGQGPEFLIYFQGTGAADDSGLPNDRFFAVRPEGSVSTLKIQRTERGDSAVYLCASSLTPRGNEQFFGPGTRLTVL.

The CDR3 bases are TGTGCCAGCAGCTTGGCAGGGACCAACTATGGCTACACCTTC. This encodes CASSLAGTNYGYTF. This chain connects TRBV5-5 to TRBJ1-2; a weak D match, TRBD1 (5 bases). V was clipped by 0 bases and J by 2 bases, with 8 bases between them. The CDR3 runs 14 residues. Germline values: CDR1 SGHKS, CDR2 YYEKEE (reference sequence).

This clonotype was seen repeatedly, ten times or more. The rearrangement uses TRBV20-1 and TRBJ1-2; a weak D match, TRBD1 (5 bases). The CDR3 extends over 12 amino acids. V lost 3 bases and J lost 5, with 10 bases in between. Germline CDR1 DFQATT, CDR2 SNEGSKA (reference sequence). This chain's CDR3 is CSARGTDYGYTF. CDR3 nucleotide sequence: TGCAGTGCTAGGGGGACGGATTATGGCTACACCTTC.

This clonotype is classed as medium-sized. The V gene is TRBV29-1, the J gene TRBJ1-1; D might be TRBD1 (5 bases). V lost 3 bases and J lost 0, with 14 bases in between. CDR3 length: 15 residues. Germline values: CDR1 SQVTM, CDR2 ANQGSEA. CDR3 sequence (DNA): TGCAGCGTTGATTCCGGGTGGGGGATGAACACTGAAGCTTTCTTT. Amino acid sequence: CSVDSGWGMNTEAFF.